The 14 T cell receptor beta chains in this list originate from one sample, sequenced in a study of cytomegalovirus exposure and HLA in healthy donors (dated by TCRdb to about 2017). The library was built by means of the immunoSEQ multiplex PCR assay. This immuneACCESS table, as held by TCRdb, lists in-frame sequences with V and J called but not all clones. Of the missing ones, under half trace to an unresolved V gene in checked studies; the others have no known cause. The sample data list more than 70,000 clones, and 90% to 97% of these were observed just once. Roughly 1.5% of the sample goes to the ten largest clones. The specimen was PBMCs. The receptors come from a man in his late teens or twenties in good health and CMV-seropositive.

The CDR3 sequence is CASSASRESFGNTIYF. The CDR3, as DNA: TGTGCCAGCTCAGCCAGCAGGGAAAGCTTCGGAAACACCATATATTTT. The chain employs TRBV18 and TRBJ1-3, with TRBD1 as a possible D gene (5 bases). Germline-derived CDR1 and CDR2 are KGHSH and LQKENI. CDR3 length: 16 residues. The V end lost 5 bases, the J end lost 4 bases, and 18 bases lay between the germline ends.

V and J are TRBV11-3 and TRBJ2-1; TRBD1 aligns across 8 bases. The CDR3 loop spans 14 amino acids. V gave up 5 bases and J gave up 5 bases; unmatched junction bases: 5. Germline CDR1 SGHNT, CDR2 YENEEA. The CDR3 coding sequence is TGTGCCAGCAGCACGACGGACAGGGACAATGAGCAGTTCTTC. Protein product: CASSTTDRDNEQFF.

The chain has TRBV11-2 and TRBJ1-1; D is possibly TRBD1 (6 bases). The germline gives CDR1 SGHAT, CDR2 FQNNGV. The CDR3 contains 14 residues. Trimming took 5 bases from V and 4 from J, leaving 14 bases between them. The CDR3 coding sequence is TGTGCCAGCAGCCCCCGTACAGGGATCACTGAAGCTTTCTTT. As protein: CASSPRTGITEAFF.

This clone has only one observation. The J gene is TRBJ2-3, the V gene TRBV11-3; 10 nucleotides align to TRBD2. Trimming took 4 bases from V and 0 from J; bases not matched to a gene: 10. The CDR3 contains 18 residues. Germline V lookup: CDR1 SGHNT, CDR2 YENEEA. CDR3 sequence reads: CASSSRLAGPPSTDTQYF. Here the CDR3 DNA reads TGTGCCAGCAGCTCCCGACTAGCGGGCCCACCTAGCACAGATACGCAGTATTTT.

The V call is TRBV7-9, the J call TRBJ2-5; D is uncertain. V was shortened by 0 bases and J by 1 base, with 9 bases between the two germline ends. The CDR3 is 15 amino acids. Germline-derived CDR1 and CDR2 are SEHNR and FQNEAQ (reference sequence). In nucleotides, the CDR3 is TGTGCCAGCAGCTTAGCGGTCGCGGCCCAAGAGACCCAGTACTTC. Translating it yields CASSLAVAAQETQYF.

The rearrangement links TRBV7-9 to TRBJ2-7; TRBD1 might be the D (5 bases). Germline loops: CDR1 SEHNR, CDR2 FQNEAQ (reference sequence). V lost 5 bases to trimming and J lost 2 bases, with 13 bases between them. This CDR3 is 14 amino acids long. The CDR3 coding sequence is TGTGCCAGCAGCCCCGACAGATTTCCCTACGAGCAGTACTTC. It specifies CASSPDRFPYEQYF.

This rearrangement joins TRBV6-1 to TRBJ1-2, with D hard to call. The CDR3 runs to 13 residues. Germline V gene sequence: CDR1 MNHNS, CDR2 SASEGT. V lost 1 base and J 9 bases, leaving 12 bases between the germline ends. The chain's CDR3 is CASSEVWLVSYTF. The CDR3 DNA reads TGTGCCAGCAGTGAAGTATGGCTTGTCAGCTACACCTTC.

The CDR3 spells CATSRDRLALPEQFF. Written as DNA, the CDR3 is TGTGCCACCAGCAGAGATCGGCTAGCGTTGCCTGAGCAGTTCTTC. This chain links TRBV15 with TRBJ2-1, with D possibly being TRBD2 (6 bases). V was cut by 0 bases and J by 9 bases, with 15 bases left in between. CDR3 size: 15 residues. The germline V gene encodes CDR1 LNHNV and CDR2 YYDKDF (reference sequence).

This chain connects TRBV6-1 to TRBJ2-7; 10 bases match TRBD1. There are 14 residues in the CDR3. V trimming: 3 bases; J trimming: 11 bases; junction bases outside the gene matches: 10. Germline CDR1 reads MNHNS; CDR2 reads SASEGT. The chain's CDR3 is CASSDRTGGWREYF. CDR3 DNA: TGTGCCAGCAGTGACCGGACAGGGGGATGGAGGGAGTACTTC.

The chain carries TRBV18 and TRBJ1-1; 9 nucleotides align to TRBD1. Germline-derived CDR1 and CDR2 are KGHSH and LQKENI. J gave up 4 bases and V 3 bases, and 6 bases lay outside the gene matches. The CDR3 has 15 residues. The CDR3 sequence is CASSPAGTGTTEAFF. DNA for the CDR3: TGTGCCAGCTCACCTGCCGGGACAGGGACCACTGAAGCTTTCTTT.

The rearrangement uses TRBV2 and TRBJ1-2; no clear D gene. V shed 8 bases and J shed 7 bases, with 11 bases lying between them. The germline CDR1 and CDR2 sequences are SNHLY and FYNNEI. The length of the CDR3 is 11 residues. The CDR3 nucleotides read TGTGCCAGCTTTCAGGAGGGTGGCTACACCTTC. Encoded protein: CASFQEGGYTF.

The J gene is TRBJ1-2, the V gene TRBV2, with a possible D match to TRBD1 (5 bases). The CDR3 has 13 residues. The ends were cut back, 5 bases at V and 1 base at J, with 8 bases in the middle. Germline V CDR1 and CDR2: SNHLY, FYNNEI. The chain's CDR3 is CASSSQGNYGYTF. The CDR3 DNA follows: TGTGCCAGCAGTTCTCAGGGTAACTATGGCTACACCTTC.

V is TRBV7-6 and J is TRBJ2-3, with 8 positions matching TRBD2. The CDR3 totals 14 residues. Trimming cost V 4 bases and J 3 bases; bases outside gene matches: 3. CDR1 is SGHVS, CDR2 FNYEAQ, per germline. CDR3 sequence (DNA): TGTGCCAGCAGCTCGCTAGCGGGTACAGATACGCAGTATTTT. The encoded protein is CASSSLAGTDTQYF.

The V and J genes are TRBV19 and TRBJ1-2, with 9 bases aligning to TRBD1. The CDR3 sequence is 16 residues long. Germline CDR1 and CDR2: LNHDA and SQIVND (reference sequence). J was trimmed by 8 bases and V by 5 bases; bases with no gene match: 15. The CDR3 DNA reads as TGTGCCAGTAGTCCTAAGCGCGCGGACAGGGGCCGCGGCTACACCTTC. It translates to CASSPKRADRGRGYTF.